The T cell receptor beta chain under discussion was sequenced for a study of CD8+CD57+ T cells in acquired aplastic anemia (dated by TCRdb to 2017 to 2018). For the study in its entirety: A mean of approximately 3 ug of DNA, ranging from roughly 0.2 to 27.4 ug, was extracted from sorted CD4+ and CD8+ cells. For healthy donor samples, the average read count was roughly 9.9 million for CD4+ cells and approximately 12 million for CD8+ cells. What the study reported, not specific to this receptor: Between patients and healthy controls, no significant difference in CD8+ Simpson's diversity was found (P=0.060). Roughly 30 CD8+ CDR3 sequences were shared between patients and controls but appeared highly expressed in patients and within their immunodominant clones.

The junction carries 16 bases between V and J, which are trimmed by 2 bases and 5 bases respectively. The CDR3, from cysteine to phenylalanine, totals 16 residues. The DNA shown is the 48-base CDR3, in frame from base 1. The germline V gene encodes CDR1 MNHNS and CDR2 SASEGT. In the study, sorted CD4+ and CD8+ blood T cells from patients with severe aplastic anemia and from healthy subjects underwent deep sequencing of TCR repertoires. Ficoll-Paque density gradient centrifugation was used to isolate peripheral blood mononuclear cells. Before DNA extraction, CD4+ and CD8+ T cells were sorted with FACS or magnetic beads. Genomic DNA served as template for TCR beta VDJ combination and CDR3 sequence profiling. An Illumina HiSeq 2000 was the platform used for TCR repertoire sequencing. As for the original processing: TRBV/TRBJ rearrangement plots, CDR3 size and DJ length profiles, and Simpson's diversity index were used to assess repertoires. The most abundant DNA sequence in the deep sequencing data was taken as the immunodominant clone. CDR3 amino acid sequences were screened for sharing across subjects and compared with published repertoires and the VDJdb database. TCRdb reran the public reads through fastp at Q25 and MiXCR, keeping productive beta chains. Entries that share a CDR3 protein sequence are merged under the most common genes and DNA. In this record, the V and J calls reflect TCRdb's handling and not the investigators' own analysis. The table for this sample lists about 150,000 distinct CDR3 sequences; less than 45% of them were counted only once. The ten largest clones capture 6.5% to 10% of the sample.

This clonotype came up many times. No antigen is known for it. Base qualities are not at hand, and no much larger clone is one base apart. The receptor was isolated from a human donor in good health, serving as a control. This chain is built from TRBV6-1 and TRBJ1-5, and perhaps TRBD1 as D gene, on 6 matching bases. The sample was sorted CD4+, CD8+, or CD8+CD57+ T cells (not recorded which) from PBMCs. Read as DNA, the sequence is TGTGCCAGCAGTGAACGGCGTTGGCAGGGGTATCAGCCCCAGCATTTT. It translates as CASSERRWQGYQPQHF.